This TCR beta chain was retrieved from a study of T cells in Graves' hyperthyroidism and ophthalmopathy. Whole-study findings and limits: It was a median about seven months before onset that the model predicted ophthalmopathy.

This clonotype was seen only a few times. No antigen is known for it. Using RNA transcripts as the source, TCR beta CDR3 regions were amplified. The TCR CDR3 first-round RT-PCR relied on the HTBI primer set. TCRdb reprocessed the multiplex PCR reads with MiXCR, giving one entry per CDR3 protein. The table has 500,000 to 550,000 distinct CDR3 sequences, 20% seen once; the top ten hold about 45%. Extraction of PBMCs used 10 ml of fresh peripheral blood. Unmatched junction bases numbered 3, after V lost 1 base and J lost 5 bases. The CDR3 has 14 amino acids. CDR1 is SGHTA and CDR2 is FQGTGA in the germline V gene.

Sequencing used blood. The source is a man aged 35 to 55 with Graves' ophthalmopathy. The chain employs TRBV7-3 and TRBJ2-5, with 8 nucleotides matching TRBD2. DNA of the CDR3: TGTGCCAGCAGCTTAAACGGGGGGGCCGAGACCCAGTACTTC. Translating gives CASSLNGGAETQYF.